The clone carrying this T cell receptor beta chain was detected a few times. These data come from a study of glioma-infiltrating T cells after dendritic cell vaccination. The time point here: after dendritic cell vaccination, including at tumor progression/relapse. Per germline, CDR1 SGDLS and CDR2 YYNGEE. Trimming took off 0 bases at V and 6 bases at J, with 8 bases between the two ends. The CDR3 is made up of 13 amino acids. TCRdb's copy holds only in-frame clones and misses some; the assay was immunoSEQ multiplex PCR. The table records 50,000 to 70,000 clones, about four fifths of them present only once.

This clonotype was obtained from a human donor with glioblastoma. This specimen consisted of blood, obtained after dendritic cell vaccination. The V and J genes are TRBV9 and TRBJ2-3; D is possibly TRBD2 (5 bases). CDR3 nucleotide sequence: TGTGCCAGCAGCGTAGGTTGGGAGGATACGCAGTATTTT. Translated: CASSVGWEDTQYF.